This TCR beta chain was identified during a study of PD-L1 blockade in urothelial cancer. Background on the study: Reported median T cell count for blood samples was 130,000 to 150,000. Findings of the study overall: TCR clonality was measured in pretreatment peripheral blood. Clonality below the median predicted better survival. Patients with durable benefit had greater blood expansion of tumor-associated TCR clones 3 weeks into treatment.

Sample numbers ranged from 1 to 8 per patient, encompassing pretreatment and on-treatment collections. In the case of this clone: What it binds is unknown.

V lost 4 bases, J lost 6 bases, and 7 bases stayed unmatched. Germline V gives CDR1 MNHNY, CDR2 SVGAGI (reference sequence). The CDR3 sequence is 15 residues long. Assay: immunoSEQ multiplex PCR; the TCRdb copy retains only in-frame clones and omits some. The sample has tens of thousands of clones, around 87% seen once. The material was PBMCs, obtained around atezolizumab (anti-PD-L1) treatment. This TCR derives from a woman aged 70-85 years with urothelial cancer. The chain combines TRBV6-6 with TRBJ2-1; 9 bases map to TRBD1. CDR3 sequence reads: CASSSGQGIGNEQFF. The CDR3 nucleotides read TGTGCCAGCAGTTCGGGACAGGGAATAGGCAATGAGCAGTTCTTC.